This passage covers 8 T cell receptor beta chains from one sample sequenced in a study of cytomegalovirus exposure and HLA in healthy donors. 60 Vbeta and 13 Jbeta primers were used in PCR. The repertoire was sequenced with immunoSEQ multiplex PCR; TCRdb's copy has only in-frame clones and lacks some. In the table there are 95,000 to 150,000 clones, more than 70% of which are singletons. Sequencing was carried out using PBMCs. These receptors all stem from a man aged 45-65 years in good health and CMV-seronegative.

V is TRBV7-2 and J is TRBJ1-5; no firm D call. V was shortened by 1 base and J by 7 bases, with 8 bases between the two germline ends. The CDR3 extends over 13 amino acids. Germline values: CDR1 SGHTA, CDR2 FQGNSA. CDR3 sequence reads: CASSLGRRQPQHF. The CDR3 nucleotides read TGTGCCAGCAGCTTAGGACGGCGGCAGCCCCAGCATTTT.

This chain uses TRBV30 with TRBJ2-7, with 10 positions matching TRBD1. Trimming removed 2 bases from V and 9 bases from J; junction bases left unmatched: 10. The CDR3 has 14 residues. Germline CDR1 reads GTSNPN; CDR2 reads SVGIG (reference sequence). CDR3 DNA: TGTGCCTGGAGTAGGGGACAGGGGCAAATGGGGCAGTACTTC. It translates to CAWSRGQGQMGQYF. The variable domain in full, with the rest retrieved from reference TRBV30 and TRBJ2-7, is SQTIHQWPATLVQPVGSPLSLECTVEGTSNPNLYWYRQAAGRGLQLLFYSVGIGQISSEVPQNLSASRPQDRQFILSSKKLLLSDSGFYLCAWSRGQGQMGQYFGPGTRLTVT.

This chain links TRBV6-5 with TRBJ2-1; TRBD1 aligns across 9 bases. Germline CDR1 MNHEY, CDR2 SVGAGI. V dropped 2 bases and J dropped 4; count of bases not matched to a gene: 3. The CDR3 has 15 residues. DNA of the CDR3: TGTGCCAGCAGTTACGGGACAGGGTATTACAATGAGCAGTTCTTC. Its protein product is CASSYGTGYYNEQFF.

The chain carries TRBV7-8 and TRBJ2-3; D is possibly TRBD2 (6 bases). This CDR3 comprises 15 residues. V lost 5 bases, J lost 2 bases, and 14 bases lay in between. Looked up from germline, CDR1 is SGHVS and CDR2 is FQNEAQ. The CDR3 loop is CASSLRLDFTDTQYF. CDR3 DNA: TGTGCCAGCAGCCTTAGACTAGATTTCACAGATACGCAGTATTTT.

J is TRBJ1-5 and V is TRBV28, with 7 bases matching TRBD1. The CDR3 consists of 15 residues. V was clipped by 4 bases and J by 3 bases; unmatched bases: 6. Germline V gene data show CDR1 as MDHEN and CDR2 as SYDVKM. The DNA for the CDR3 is TGTGCCAGCAGTTCATCGACAGGGAACAATCAGCCCCAGCATTTT. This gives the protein CASSSSTGNNQPQHF.

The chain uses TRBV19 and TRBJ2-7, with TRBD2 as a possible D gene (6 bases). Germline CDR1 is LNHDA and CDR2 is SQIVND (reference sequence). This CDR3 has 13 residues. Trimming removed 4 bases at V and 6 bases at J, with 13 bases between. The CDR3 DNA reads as TGTGCCAGTAGTACAGGGCTGCGGGGCGAGCAGTACTTC. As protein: CASSTGLRGEQYF.

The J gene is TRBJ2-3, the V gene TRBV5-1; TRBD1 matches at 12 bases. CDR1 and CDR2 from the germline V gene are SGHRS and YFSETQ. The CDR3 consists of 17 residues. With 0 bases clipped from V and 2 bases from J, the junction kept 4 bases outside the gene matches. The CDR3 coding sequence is TGCGCCAGCAGCTTGGTGGGGACAGGGGGCCACACAGATACGCAGTATTTT. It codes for CASSLVGTGGHTDTQYF.

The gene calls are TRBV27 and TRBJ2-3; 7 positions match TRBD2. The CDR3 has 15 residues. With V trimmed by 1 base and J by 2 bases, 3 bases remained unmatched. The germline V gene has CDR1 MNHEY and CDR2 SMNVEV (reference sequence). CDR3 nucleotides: TGTGCCAGCAGTTTATTAACTAGCGCCACAGATACGCAGTATTTT. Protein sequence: CASSLLTSATDTQYF.